These T cell receptor beta chains were read from a single sample in a study of blood T cell repertoires in COVID-19. Repertoires were generated with immunoSEQ multiplex PCR, while TCRdb's copy carries only in-frame clones and drops some. The sample carries about 300,000 clones, 89% recorded once. Sequencing input: peripheral blood. The receptors shown here come from a man aged 18 to 35 who had recovered from COVID-19. The CDR3 runs from the conserved cysteine through the conserved F or W. D genes are given only for firm matches. The size of a clone is reported for some rows only, either as once, few or many, or as a class for expanded clones.

>-|TRBD2|TRBV2|TRBJ2-1
TGTGCCAGCAGTTTCACTAGCGATGAGCAGTTCTTC
CASSFTSDEQFF
>-|TRBD2|TRBV29-1|TRBJ2-7
TGCAGCGTTAGAGTAGGGGAGGGAAGCTCCTACGAGCAGTACTTC
CSVRVGEGSSYEQYF
>-|-|TRBV11-2|TRBJ2-4
TGTGCCAGCAGCCTCCCCGGCGGGACAAACATTCAGTACTTC
CASSLPGGTNIQYF
>-|-|TRBV4-3|TRBJ2-7
TGCGCCAGCAGCCAAGATCGGATAGCGGCTACCTACGAGCAGTACTTC
CASSQDRIAATYEQYF
>once|-|TRBV3-1/TRBV3-2|TRBJ2-6
TGTGCCAGCAGCCAAGCCCGACAGCTCTCTGGGGCCAACGTCCTGACTTTC
CASSQARQLSGANVLTF
>-|TRBD2|TRBV27|TRBJ2-2
TGTGCCAGCAGTTCCGCAGGAGCGCGGCTAGCGGGAGGGGCCGGGGAGCTGTTTTTT
CASSSAGARLAGGAGELFF
>-|-|TRBV9|TRBJ2-1
TGTGCCAGCAGCATCTTCTCAGGGCCAAGCTCCTACAATGAGCAGTTCTTC
CASSIFSGPSSYNEQFF
>-|-|TRBV30|TRBJ2-5
TGTGCCTGGGGAACTTACAGGGTCGGTAGAGAGACCCAGTACTTC
CAWGTYRVGRETQYF
>-|TRBD1|TRBV7-3|TRBJ2-1
TGTGCCAGCAGCTTAACCCGACAGGGGCTTGACAATGAGCAGTTCTTC
CASSLTRQGLDNEQFF
>-|-|TRBV2|TRBJ2-1
TGTGCCAGCAGTTTCCCCTCTTCAGGGACAAAACGGAACAATGAGCAGTTCTTC
CASSFPSSGTKRNNEQFF
>-|-|TRBV15|TRBJ2-4
TGTGCCACCAGCAGATACCCAGAGGATCTAGCCAAAAACATTCAGTACTTC
CATSRYPEDLAKNIQYF
>-|TRBD2|TRBV19|TRBJ2-3
TGTGCCAGTAGAATAGCGGGAGTCGGCACAGATACGCAGTATTTT
CASRIAGVGTDTQYF
>-|-|TRBV9|TRBJ1-2
TGTGCCAGCAGCGTCCGGGACAAAAGCTATGGCTACACCTTC
CASSVRDKSYGYTF
>-|-|TRBV7-2|TRBJ2-7
TGTGCCAGCAGCCCGTTCCGAGGGGGGGGCGAGCAGTACTTC
CASSPFRGGGEQYF
>-|-|TRBV7-9|TRBJ2-2
TGTGCCAGCAGCCCCTCGGAGACTTACACCGGGGAGCTGTTTTTT
CASSPSETYTGELFF
>-|-|TRBV7-9|TRBJ2-3
TGTGCCAGCAGCCCAACTACGGTCACAGATACGCAGTATTTT
CASSPTTVTDTQYF
>once|-|TRBV18|TRBJ2-1
TGTGCCAGCTCACCCGGCGCGGGCCGATACAATGAGCAGTTCTTC
CASSPGAGRYNEQFF
>-|TRBD1|TRBV28|TRBJ1-2
TGTGCCAGCACCGCCCCCGACAGGGTCTATGGCTACACCTTC
CASTAPDRVYGYTF
>-|-|TRBV27|TRBJ1-5
TGTGCCAGCAGTTTACGTCCTAGCAATCAGCCCCAGCATTTT
CASSLRPSNQPQHF
>-|TRBD2|TRBV7-6|TRBJ2-2
TGTGCCAGCAGCAGACCCGGGACTAGAGTAGATCGGACAGGGGAGCTGTTTTTT
CASSRPGTRVDRTGELFF
>once|-|TRBV21-1|TRBJ1-3
TGTGCCAGCAGCAAATGTGTGAATCAGCGTTCTGGAAACACCATATATTTT
CASSKCVNQRSGNTIYF
>-|TRBD2|TRBV6-5|TRBJ2-7
TGTGCCAGCAGACGGGGGGTGGGGCACTACGAGCAGTACTTC
CASRRGVGHYEQYF
>-|TRBD1|TRBV6-1|TRBJ1-2
TGTGCCAGCAGTGAATTCGCGACAGGGAGGAACTATGGCTACACCTTC
CASSEFATGRNYGYTF
>-|TRBD1|TRBV24-1|TRBJ2-2
TGTGCCACCAGTGATGGACCGGGACAGGAGAACACCGGGGAGCTGTTTTTT
CATSDGPGQENTGELFF
>-|TRBD2|TRBV10-1|TRBJ2-2
TGCGCCAGCAGTGAGTCGACTAGCGGAGGCGCGAACACCGGGGAGCTGTTTTTT
CASSESTSGGANTGELFF
>-|-|TRBV25-1|TRBJ1-1
TGTGCCAGCAGTACACCCTCAATCACTGAAGCTTTCTTT
CASSTPSITEAFF
>-|-|TRBV2|TRBJ2-7
TGTGCCAGCGGCCCTACTCGAGTTAGCACCTACGAGCAGTACTTC
CASGPTRVSTYEQYF
>-|TRBD2|TRBV7-2|TRBJ2-5
TGTGCCAGCAGCCCCCGAAGAGCGGGGATTCAGGAGACCCAGTACTTC
CASSPRRAGIQETQYF
>-|-|TRBV7-9|TRBJ2-2
TGTGCCAGCAGCTTTCACCCTGGCTGGGAGCTGTTTTTT
CASSFHPGWELFF
>few|TRBD1|TRBV10-3|TRBJ1-2
TGTGCCATCAGGGACAGGAACTATGGCTACACCTTC
CAIRDRNYGYTF
>-|-|TRBV10-3|TRBJ1-5
TGTGCCATCAGTGAGACGAGGGAGGGAAATCAGCCCCAGCATTTT
CAISETREGNQPQHF